The 11 T cell receptor beta chains presented below share a single source sample, sequenced in a study of blood T cell repertoires in COVID-19. Repertoires were generated with immunoSEQ multiplex PCR, while TCRdb's copy carries only in-frame clones and drops some. The sample has about 23,000 clones; under 95% are singletons. Sequences were obtained from peripheral blood. These receptors originate from a woman aged 50 to 65 with active COVID-19.

J is TRBJ1-2 and V is TRBV6-5; D might be TRBD1 (5 bases). The CDR3 has 11 residues. V lost 8 bases and J lost 8, with 12 bases in between. Germline V lookup: CDR1 MNHEY, CDR2 SVGAGI. The CDR3 bases are TGTGCCAGCCTGGGGACTCAGGGCTACACCTTC. It specifies CASLGTQGYTF.

V usage is TRBV5-4 and J usage is TRBJ2-5; 9 bases line up with TRBD1. CDR3 length: 15 residues. Germline assignment: CDR1 SGHNT and CDR2 YYREEE (reference sequence). Trimming took 0 bases from V and 4 from J; bases not matched to a gene: 4. CDR3: CASSLAGTGLETQYF. In DNA form, the CDR3 reads TGTGCCAGCAGCTTGGCGGGGACAGGGCTAGAGACCCAGTACTTC.

The chain carries TRBV24-1 and TRBJ2-7, with 8 nucleotides matching TRBD1. The trim removed 5 bases at V and 2 bases at J, leaving 7 bases unmatched. The CDR3 runs to 15 residues. CDR1 KGHDR and CDR2 SFDVKD come from the germline V gene. CDR3 nucleotide sequence: TGTGCCACCAGTGTCTCGACAGGGGCGACCTACGAGCAGTACTTC. This gives the protein CATSVSTGATYEQYF.

The V and J genes are TRBV18 and TRBJ2-1, with 8 bases aligning to TRBD2. Looked up from germline, CDR1 is KGHSH and CDR2 is LQKENI. With V trimmed by 0 bases and J by 5 bases, 3 bases remained unmatched. This CDR3 has 15 amino acids. The CDR3 region has the DNA TGTGCCAGCTCACCACCCCCGGGAGGGCACAATGAGCAGTTCTTC. The encoded protein is CASSPPPGGHNEQFF.

As DNA, the CDR3 is TGTGCCAGCATCCCCGGACTAGCGGGAGTTGAGACCCAGTACTTC. This translates into CASIPGLAGVETQYF. This chain joins TRBV6-2 or TRBV6-3 and TRBJ2-5; TRBD2 agrees at 13 bases. The CDR3 extends over 15 amino acids. The V segment lost 7 bases and the J segment 5 bases; nucleotides outside the gene matches: 7. CDR1 is MNHEY, CDR2 SVGEGT, per germline.

This clone was seen once. CDR3 bases: TGTGCCAGTGAGGAAGGGACTAGCGGGAGGCGCACAGATACGCAGTATTTT. This codes for CASEEGTSGRRTDTQYF. The genes are TRBV2 and TRBJ2-3; 15 nucleotides line up with TRBD2. The V gene end was trimmed by 9 bases and the J gene end by 1 base; junction bases not matched to a gene: 8. The CDR3 is made up of 17 amino acids. Germline loops: CDR1 SNHLY, CDR2 FYNNEI.

The sample holds a few counts of this clone. The gene calls are TRBV7-2 and TRBJ1-5; a possible D gene is TRBD1 (5 bases). Germline CDR1 SGHTA, CDR2 FQGNSA. Deletions cut 5 bases from V and 2 bases from J, with 16 bases between. The CDR3 sequence is 16 residues long. The CDR3 region is CASSPGAGSGNQPQHF. The CDR3 nucleotides are TGTGCCAGCAGCCCTGGGGCAGGTTCCGGCAATCAGCCCCAGCATTTT. Variable domain in full (rest from reference TRBV7-2 and TRBJ1-5): GAGVSQSPSNKVTEKGKDVELRCDPISGHTALYWYRQSLGQGLEFLIYFQGNSAPDKSGLPSDRFSAERTGGSVSTLTIQRTQQEDSAVYLCASSPGAGSGNQPQHFGDGTRLSIL.

The CDR3: CASSYTVISGYTF. CDR3 nucleotide sequence: TGTGCCAGCAGTTATACGGTTATTAGTGGCTACACCTTC. The chain combines TRBV6-6 with TRBJ1-2; D ambiguous. CDR1 and CDR2 from the germline V gene are MNHNY and SVGAGI (reference sequence). V lost 3 bases, J lost 7 bases, and 12 bases lay in between. CDR3 size: 13 residues.

The V and J genes are TRBV20-1 and TRBJ1-1, with D perhaps TRBD1 (6 bases). Germline assignment: CDR1 DFQATT and CDR2 SNEGSKA (reference sequence). V lost 3 bases and J lost 4, with 9 bases in between. The CDR3 spans 12 residues. The CDR3 region has the DNA TGCAGTGCTAGTCAGGGGCCCACTGAAGCTTTCTTT. This translates into CSASQGPTEAFF.

This chain joins TRBV28 and TRBJ2-2; D is uncertain. Trimming left V 0 bases short and J 7 bases short, with 3 bases between. The CDR3 runs 12 residues. Germline loops: CDR1 MDHEN, CDR2 SYDVKM. The CDR3 DNA sequence: TGTGCCAGCAGTTTATGGAGCGGGGAGCTGTTTTTT. The encoded protein is CASSLWSGELFF.

This clone was recorded once. The V call is TRBV7-9, the J call TRBJ1-2, with 9 positions matching TRBD1. V trimming: 5 bases; J trimming: 7 bases; junction bases outside the gene matches: 23. The CDR3 is 19 amino acids. Germline V gene data show CDR1 as SEHNR and CDR2 as FQNEAQ (reference sequence). This CDR3 is CASSPTTPGQGSFSSGYTF. The CDR3 bases are TGTGCCAGCAGCCCGACCACTCCGGGACAGGGTTCTTTCTCCTCTGGCTACACCTTC.